This T cell receptor beta chain was documented in a study of blood T cell repertoires in COVID-19. Study-wide background: Collection of acute and convalescent COVID-19 samples took place in the United States, Italy and Spain. In each case, the material was cDNA or gDNA derived from T cells, B-cell-depleted T cells, or PBMCs.

Methods used by the authors: Estimated nucleated cell counts came from reference gene primer amplification. Here immunoSEQ multiplex PCR was the method, and the copy in TCRdb shows in-frame clones only, minus some. The V and J calls and clone size are taken from that table; D and trimming were inferred from the DNA. The table lists a few hundred thousand clones, around nine tenths of them singletons. This CDR3 is built from 15 residues. Germline V gene data show CDR1 as SGHKS and CDR2 as YYEKEE (reference sequence). After removal of 6 bases from V and 3 bases from J, the junction contained 8 bases not matched to a gene. About this clone: This same CDR3 is encoded by further DNA sequences in the sample.

The sequence derives from a man aged 50 to 60 with active or convalescent COVID-19. J is TRBJ2-2 and V is TRBV5-5; 7 nucleotides align to TRBD1. The specimen sequenced was peripheral blood. In DNA form, the CDR3 reads TGTGCCAGCAACATAGGGGGCGCCGACACCGGGGAGCTGTTTTTT. It specifies CASNIGGADTGELFF.